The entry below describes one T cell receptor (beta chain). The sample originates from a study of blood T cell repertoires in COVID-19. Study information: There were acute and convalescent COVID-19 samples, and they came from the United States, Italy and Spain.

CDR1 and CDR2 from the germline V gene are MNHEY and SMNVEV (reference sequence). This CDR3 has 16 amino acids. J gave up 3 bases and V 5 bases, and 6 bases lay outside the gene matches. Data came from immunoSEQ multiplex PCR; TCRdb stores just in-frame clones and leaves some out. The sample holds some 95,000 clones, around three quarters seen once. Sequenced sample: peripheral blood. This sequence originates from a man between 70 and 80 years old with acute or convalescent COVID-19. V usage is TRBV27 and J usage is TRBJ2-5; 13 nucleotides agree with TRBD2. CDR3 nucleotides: TGTGCCAGCAGTACCACCGGGACTAGCGGGAAAGAGACCCAGTACTTC. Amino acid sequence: CASSTTGTSGKETQYF.